These 27 T cell receptor beta chains share one sample of origin, sequenced in a study of T cell repertoires in cytomegalovirus infection. TCRdb passed the reads through MiXCR, listing each CDR3 protein once. The sample has roughly 920,000 distinct CDR3 sequences; about a third are singletons. Their antigens are not known. This specimen was cultured CD8+ T cells from PBMCs, taken from culture after CMV antigen stimulation. All receptors come from a human donor in good health (CMV status not recorded). Some clones in this sample may be carry-over from other donors' samples.

This clonotype was counted a few times. The chain has TRBV6-4 and TRBJ2-5; TRBD1 agrees at 9 bases. CDR1 is MRHNA and CDR2 is SNTAGT in the germline V gene. The J segment lost 5 bases and the V segment lost 0 bases, leaving 13 bases of the junction unmatched. There are 18 residues in the CDR3. CDR3 residues: CASSDSSRGTGIRETQYF. For the CDR3, the DNA is TGTGCCAGCAGTGACTCGAGTCGGGGGACAGGGATCAGGGAGACCCAGTACTTC.

The chain recombines TRBV7-9 with TRBJ1-4; D unclear. The CDR3 extends over 14 amino acids. The germline V gene encodes CDR1 SEHNR and CDR2 FQNEAQ (reference sequence). V lost 4 bases and J 8 bases, leaving 14 bases between the germline ends. CDR3 loop: CASSSRGSEEKLFF. In nucleotides, the CDR3 is TGTGCCAGCAGCTCCCGGGGTTCCGAGGAAAAACTGTTTTTT.

This chain joins TRBV5-5 and TRBJ2-4; D is uncertain. V was trimmed by 9 bases and J by 0 bases, leaving 13 bases between them. The CDR3 is made up of 14 amino acids. Germline CDR1 and CDR2: SGHKS and YYEKEE (reference sequence). DNA for the CDR3: TGTGCCACCAGGAATGATCTAGCCAAAAACATTCAGTACTTC. Translation gives CATRNDLAKNIQYF.

V gene TRBV6-6 combines with J gene TRBJ2-1; D perhaps matches TRBD1 (5 bases). The CDR3 contains 15 residues. Germline V gene sequence: CDR1 MNHNY, CDR2 SVGAGI (reference sequence). The V end lost 4 bases, the J end lost 0 bases, and 10 bases lay between the germline ends. As DNA, the CDR3 is TGTGCCAGCAGTTGGGGCGTTAGCTCCTACAATGAGCAGTTCTTC. Protein: CASSWGVSSYNEQFF.

This clonotype was seen a few times. This sequence joins TRBV5-6 and TRBJ2-1; possibly TRBD1 for D (6 bases). Germline loops: CDR1 SGHDT, CDR2 YYEEEE. The germline V and J ends were trimmed by 5 bases and 0 bases, with 12 bases remaining between them. This CDR3 region has 15 residues. CDR3 coding DNA: TGTGCCAGCAGGGCAGGGGCTCCCTCCTACAATGAGCAGTTCTTC. Translation gives CASRAGAPSYNEQFF.

The chain couples TRBV7-8 to TRBJ2-5; a weak D match, TRBD1 (6 bases). Germline V lookup: CDR1 SGHVS, CDR2 FQNEAQ. This CDR3 has 15 amino acids. Trimming removed 2 bases at V and 1 base at J, with 11 bases between. The CDR3 loop reads CASSLSTGSQETQYF. The CDR3 nucleotides are TGTGCCAGCAGCTTAAGTACAGGGTCCCAAGAGACCCAGTACTTC.

With respect to this clonotype: At one end, the junction sequence differs from germline, possibly due to a read error. The gene calls are TRBV27 and TRBJ1-5; D remains unclear. Germline V gene data show CDR1 as MNHEY and CDR2 as SMNVEV (reference sequence). The CDR3 loop spans 14 amino acids. In DNA, the CDR3 is TGTGCCAGGAGTTTAGGCAGTAGCAATCAGCCCCAGCATTTT. Translating it yields CARSLGSSNQPQHF.

Remarks on this clonotype: A much larger clone differs from this one at a single base, so this may be a read error. The chain recombines TRBV7-6 with TRBJ2-1; no definite D call. The CDR3 consists of 16 residues. CDR1 is SGHVS and CDR2 is FNYEAQ in the germline V gene. The DNA for the CDR3 is TGTGCCTGCAGCTCCAGACATGTCAGAGCTGGCAATGAGCAGTTCTTC. It yields the protein CACSSRHVRAGNEQFF.

This clonotype turned up a few times. The V call is TRBV2, the J call TRBJ2-3; 7 bases line up with TRBD2. Germline V gene sequence: CDR1 SNHLY, CDR2 FYNNEI. The J segment lost 4 bases and the V segment lost 0 bases, leaving 7 bases of the junction unmatched. The CDR3 totals 16 residues. The CDR3 nucleotides are TGTGCCAGCAGTGAAGCTCGAGAGGGAGGGGCAGATACGCAGTATTTT. Protein sequence: CASSEAREGGADTQYF.

The chain is built from TRBV27 and TRBJ1-1, with D perhaps TRBD1 (5 bases). Between the trimmed V and J ends, which lost 5 bases and 6 bases, there was a span of 10 bases. The CDR3 has 12 residues. CDR1 is MNHEY, CDR2 SMNVEV, per germline (reference sequence). CDR3 amino acids: CASSNGGPEAFF. CDR3 in DNA: TGTGCCAGCAGTAATGGGGGTCCTGAAGCTTTCTTT.

This clonotype was detected ten times or more. The rearrangement links TRBV7-2 to TRBJ2-4, with TRBD1 as a possible D gene (6 bases). The germline V gene has CDR1 SGHTA and CDR2 FQGNSA. Trimming took 5 bases from V and 0 from J, leaving 14 bases between them. The CDR3 length is 16 residues. The CDR3 reads CASSPATGLAKNIQYF. Here the CDR3 DNA reads TGTGCCAGCAGCCCCGCGACAGGTCTAGCCAAAAACATTCAGTACTTC.

This clonotype came up many times. V gene TRBV27 combines with J gene TRBJ2-5; the D is unclear. This CDR3 is 14 amino acids long. V was clipped by 3 bases and J by 2 bases, with 10 bases between them. The V gene's germline CDR1 is MNHEY and CDR2 SMNVEV (reference sequence). The CDR3 nucleotides are TGTGCCAGCAGTTTGGTGGCTTTTCAAGAGACCCAGTACTTC. It encodes CASSLVAFQETQYF.

This clonotype was counted at least ten times. V gene TRBV7-2 combines with J gene TRBJ1-1; 7 positions agree with TRBD1. V trimming: 5 bases; J trimming: 3 bases; junction bases outside the gene matches: 6. Germline CDR1 is SGHTA and CDR2 is FQGNSA. CDR3 length equals 14 residues. The CDR3 DNA reads TGTGCCAGCAGCCCGACAGGGTTGGACACTGAAGCTTTCTTT. The encoded protein is CASSPTGLDTEAFF.

The CDR3 DNA follows: TGTGCCAGTCCCCCAGACTCCTACAATGAGCAGTTCTTC. Its translation is CASPPDSYNEQFF. V is TRBV7-9 and J is TRBJ2-1; D is ambiguous. The CDR3 consists of 13 residues. From germline, CDR1 is SEHNR and CDR2 FQNEAQ (reference sequence). Trimming took off 9 bases at V and 0 bases at J, with 9 bases between the two ends.

A few counts support this clonotype. The chain recombines TRBV19 with TRBJ1-2; D is ambiguous. CDR1 and CDR2 (germline): LNHDA, SQIVND (reference sequence). The CDR3 spans 15 residues. Trimming left V 8 bases short and J 4 bases short, with 20 bases between. The CDR3 DNA reads TGTGCCAGTTCTGGGAAAGGTGGACGGCTCTATGGCTACACCTTC. Its translation: CASSGKGGRLYGYTF.

The chain carries TRBV12-3 or TRBV12-4 and TRBJ2-3; the match to TRBD2 covers 7 bases. The CDR3 has 13 amino acids. V trimming: 10 bases; J trimming: 4 bases; junction bases outside the gene matches: 8. CDR3: CAIDPGGADTQYF. CDR3 in DNA: TGTGCCATCGACCCTGGGGGGGCAGATACGCAGTATTTT.

The rearrangement uses TRBV25-1 and TRBJ2-6, with D possibly matching TRBD1 (6 bases). V was trimmed by 6 bases and J by 0 bases, leaving 24 bases between them. This CDR3 is built from 20 residues. CDR1 and CDR2 (germline): MGHDK, SYGVNS. The CDR3 loop is CASRSTGIWPGNSGANVLTF. Here the CDR3 DNA reads TGTGCCAGCAGGAGCACAGGGATATGGCCCGGGAACTCTGGGGCCAACGTCCTGACTTTC.

This clonotype was seen a few times. This rearrangement joins TRBV7-2 to TRBJ2-1; D may match TRBD1 or TRBD2 (6 bases each). V lost 0 bases, J lost 4 bases, and 13 bases lay in between. The CDR3 covers 16 residues. Germline-derived CDR1 and CDR2 are SGHTA and FQGNSA. The CDR3 coding sequence is TGTGCCAGCAGCTTAGCGAGGGGGGCAGGATACAATGAGCAGTTCTTC. This sequence encodes CASSLARGAGYNEQFF.

This sequence joins TRBV7-2 and TRBJ1-6, with D maybe TRBD1 (5 bases). With 1 base removed from V and 13 bases from J, the gap between germline ends came to 17 bases. The V gene's germline CDR1 is SGHTA and CDR2 FQGNSA. The CDR3 contains 15 residues. CDR3 loop: CASSLGGTGLRPLHF. The CDR3 bases are TGTGCCAGCAGCTTAGGAGGTACGGGGCTCCGGCCCCTCCACTTT.

This clonotype was counted a few times. The chain employs TRBV19 and TRBJ2-3, with TRBD2 matching 9 bases. This CDR3 is 14 amino acids long. The V gene end was trimmed by 6 bases and the J gene end by 6 bases; junction bases not matched to a gene: 7. Germline CDR1 reads LNHDA; CDR2 reads SQIVND (reference sequence). The CDR3 reads CASRVAGAGDTQYF. The CDR3, as DNA: TGTGCCAGTAGGGTAGCGGGGGCCGGGGATACGCAGTATTTT.

The V and J genes are TRBV29-1 and TRBJ1-1, with 9 bases matching TRBD1. V trimming: 1 base; J trimming: 5 bases; junction bases outside the gene matches: 2. Germline V gives CDR1 SQVTM, CDR2 ANQGSEA. This CDR3 is built from 13 residues. CDR3: CSVEGTGVTEAFF. DNA for the CDR3: TGCAGCGTTGAAGGGACAGGGGTTACTGAAGCTTTCTTT.

This clonotype was counted between two and nine times. The gene calls are TRBV6-2 or TRBV6-3 and TRBJ2-3, with D perhaps TRBD2 (7 bases). Trimming took off 6 bases at V and 0 bases at J, with 25 bases between the two ends. This CDR3 is built from 19 residues. The germline V gene has CDR1 MNHEY and CDR2 SVGEGT. The CDR3 region is CASSLTRGARGRSTDTQYF. DNA of the CDR3: TGTGCCAGCAGCCTAACTCGGGGGGCGCGGGGACGCAGCACAGATACGCAGTATTTT.

The chain carries TRBV12-3 or TRBV12-4 and TRBJ2-3; 10 nucleotides align to TRBD2. Trimming took 5 bases from V and 2 from J; bases not matched to a gene: 16. The CDR3 is 19 residues long. The CDR3 protein is CASSLILAGPKVVTDTQYF. The CDR3 nucleotides are TGTGCCAGCAGTCTCATACTAGCGGGGCCGAAAGTAGTCACAGATACGCAGTATTTT.

Only a few counts were recorded for this clonotype. The CDR3 here is CASSISRTSGETYNEQFF. CDR3 DNA sequence: TGTGCCAGCAGCATTAGTCGGACTAGCGGGGAAACCTACAATGAGCAGTTCTTC. The chain has TRBV9 and TRBJ2-1; 12 bases agree with TRBD2. CDR3 length equals 18 residues. The V and J ends lost 4 bases and 2 bases, in that order; junction bases with no gene match: 10. Germline loops: CDR1 SGDLS, CDR2 YYNGEE. Looking up the rest from reference TRBV9 and TRBJ2-1 gives the full variable domain: DSGVTQTPKHLITATGQRVTLRCSPRSGDLSVYWYQQSLDQGLQFLIQYYNGEERAKGNILERFSAQQFPDLHSELNLSSLELGDSALYFCASSISRTSGETYNEQFFGPGTRLTVL.

CDR3 DNA sequence: TGTGCCAGCCAAACATTTGGTCGGGCAGGTGGCTCCTACGAGCAGTACTTC. Translated, it gives CASQTFGRAGGSYEQYF. V is TRBV12-3 or TRBV12-4 and J is TRBJ2-7; D is uncertain. The CDR3 totals 17 residues. V was trimmed by 8 bases and J by 0 bases, leaving 23 bases between them.

V usage is TRBV9 and J usage is TRBJ1-2; 7 bases fit TRBD1. The V and J ends lost 3 bases and 3 bases, in that order; junction bases with no gene match: 14. Germline V gene lookup returns CDR1 SGDLS and CDR2 YYNGEE. The CDR3 spans 17 residues. CDR3 protein: CASSGQGGAFLDYGYTF. CDR3 in DNA: TGTGCCAGCAGCGGGCAGGGGGGCGCATTCTTGGACTATGGCTACACCTTC. Filled out from reference TRBV9 and TRBJ1-2, the complete variable domain reads DSGVTQTPKHLITATGQRVTLRCSPRSGDLSVYWYQQSLDQGLQFLIQYYNGEERAKGNILERFSAQQFPDLHSELNLSSLELGDSALYFCASSGQGGAFLDYGYTFGSGTRLTVV.

This clonotype appeared many times. V and J are TRBV27 and TRBJ1-1, with D possibly TRBD1 on 5 matching bases. V lost 3 bases, J lost 8 bases, and 25 bases lay in between. The CDR3 is 17 amino acids. The germline CDR1 and CDR2 sequences are MNHEY and SMNVEV (reference sequence). This CDR3 reads CASSFSYPLLGPDEAFF. As DNA, the CDR3 is TGTGCCAGCAGTTTTTCTTACCCGCTCTTGGGACCTGACGAAGCTTTCTTT.